The sequence of this T cell receptor beta chain was determined in a study of blood T cell repertoires in COVID-19 (TCRdb year 2020). Study-level background: The collaborator samples originated in the United States, Italy and Spain and spanned the acute and convalescent phases of COVID-19. The prospective study material was composed of cDNA or gDNA derived from T cells, B-cell-depleted T cells, or PBMCs. Subjects who had been exposed to COVID-19, were actively infected with it, or had recovered from it provided the deeply sampled blood TCRbeta repertoires that made up the dataset. The repertoires were released in a freely available public database intended as a resource for research on the immune response to SARS-CoV-2. The samples were drawn from the first 160 participants of the ongoing ImmuneRACE study and from about 1,200 subjects provided by 6 global collaborators. Sample metadata almost always included a de-identified subject ID, COVID-19 status, age in years and sex. HLA class I and class II types, where available, came from metadata supplied by the sample provider rather than from assay-based typing. On the study overall, not on this receptor specifically: Clinical and demographic metadata were provided uncurated, with the amount varying by source and participant.

From cysteine to phenylalanine, the CDR3 is 14 amino acids long. Here the CDR3 DNA is all that survives: 42 bases in frame from base 1. Taken from the germline V gene, the CDR1 and CDR2 loops are MDHEN and SYDVKM. Ends trimmed: V by 5 bases, J by 7 bases; bases unmatched to a gene: 2. TCRbeta CDR3 regions were amplified from genomic DNA using the immunoSEQ Assay, a bias-controlled multiplex PCR. Per the original workflow: Within the assay, amplification of reference gene primers was used to estimate how many nucleated cells each sample contained. To quantify the absolute abundance of each unique TCRbeta CDR3 rearrangement, sequence reads were collapsed and filtered. For each sample, productive Simpson clonality was calculated as the square root of Simpson's diversity index across productive rearrangements. Imported from immuneACCESS, the table was reduced by TCRdb to in-frame sequences with V and J called. These copies leave out some clones; in studies compared against another copy, an unresolved V gene accounts for under half, and the cause of the remainder is not known. V, J and clone size are those of that table, while D and trimming were read from the DNA. This sample is represented by approximately 150,000 clones; around 80% of them were singletons. The top ten clones comprise less than 2.5% of the sample.

As concerns this clone: The antigen it binds to is not known. One base away there is no much larger clone; base qualities are not given.

Whole blood was collected in K2EDTA tubes by collaborating institutions according to the institutions' own protocols. For TCRbeta analysis, collaborators shipped samples as frozen whole blood, isolated PBMCs, or DNA extracted from either of those sample types. Sequenced input: peripheral blood. This TCR came from a woman aged 60-75 years with acute or convalescent COVID-19. The chain joins TRBV28 to TRBJ2-1, with 13 bases matching TRBD2. The DNA sequence is given as TGTGCCAGCAGTCCGGGACTAGCGGGAAATGAGCAGTTCTTC. This codes for CASSPGLAGNEQFF.